This T cell receptor beta chain originates from a study of graft-versus-host responses after intestinal transplantation. Assay: immunoSEQ multiplex PCR; the TCRdb copy retains only in-frame clones and omits some. This repertoire shows around 10,000 clones, 80% to 95% found once; its top ten account for around 5.3%. V was clipped by 5 bases and J by 4 bases; unmatched bases: 21. Germline CDR1 reads SGHVS; CDR2 reads FNYEAQ. The CDR3 runs to 19 residues. This TCR was sampled from a human patient who received an intestinal transplant, so some T cells may come from the graft donor. Sample: PBMCs, taken nearly 70 days after transplant. The chain couples TRBV7-6 to TRBJ1-2; the match to TRBD1 covers 8 bases. CDR3 bases: TGTGCCAGCAGCCTCCGGGACAGGTTTTTTTGGATCCCGAGCTATGGCTACACCTTC. It translates to CASSLRDRFFWIPSYGYTF.